This T cell receptor beta chain was sequenced in a study of T cell responses to AZD1222 COVID-19 vaccine (dated by TCRdb to the early 2020s). Looking at the study overall: Because spike-specific TCR depth and breadth did not differ between the two schedules, AZD1222 recipients who got a second dose at roughly 4 weeks were pooled with those who got a second dose at roughly 12 weeks. A total of around 240 trial participants underwent TCR sequencing, of whom 200 to 220 had received two doses of AZD1222 and around 25 had received two doses of the MenACWY control vaccine. Trial participants were enrolled into age subgroups of 18-55, 56-69 and 70-plus years, which contained about 150, 27 and 61 TCR-sequenced participants, respectively.

The CDR3 regions of human TCRbeta chains were subjected to immunosequencing. The original methods were these. Repertoire TCRs were matched against a reference library of SARS-CoV-2-specific TCRs generated with the MIRA antigen-specificity platform. Breadth was defined as the fraction of unique TCRs that were SARS-CoV-2-associated. Depth was defined as the fraction of total T cells that were SARS-CoV-2-associated. Using the MIRA data, each spike-specific TCR was assigned both to the spike region to which the TCR was reactive and to a CD4 or CD8 class. Log10-transformed breadth and depth values were compared by one-way ANOVA with Sidak's multiple comparisons tests. In its TCRdb copy, this immuneACCESS table keeps in-frame sequences only and misses some clones. Where compared with another copy, unresolved V genes explain less than half of these, and the others have no known cause. V and J calls and clone size are copied from that table; D and trimming were computed from the DNA. The sample table contains 200,000 or so clones; only one count was recorded for 85% to 95% of them. In total, the top ten clones hold under 11% of the sample.

CDR3 length: 16 amino acids, cysteine to phenylalanine. The only DNA kept is the CDR3, 48 bases in frame from the first base. The sample's time point label is to be understood as: baseline before first vaccination. The vaccinee samples were drawn from two UK trials, COV001 and COV002, one of which was a single-blind randomized controlled phase 2/3 trial testing AZD1222 (ChAdOx1 nCoV-19) in healthy adults. Trial participant PBMC samples were collected at day 0 and day 28 after the second dose for TCRbeta chain sequencing. Beyond this particular receptor, the publication reports: Because no day 14 peak-response samples were available, the repertoires could be characterized only after the peak T cell response. Epitopes outside the regions mutated in the B.1.351 and B.1.1.7 variants were reportedly recognized by nearly half of the unique spike-specific TCRs. The vaccine-associated CD4 TCRs covered the entire spike protein, and the dominant responses fell in regions 160-218 and 743-854. In the small 56-69-year group, the increase in depth fell short of significance, most likely because of low power. After two AZD1222 doses, spike-specific TCR breadth and depth were significantly higher than at day 0 and than in MenACWY recipients. Conclusions about previously exposed vaccinees are limited because only a handful of AZD1222 recipients were SARS-CoV-2 seropositive at baseline. Participants were mostly white British and included more females than males, and it was suggested by the authors that clonal diversity may have been underestimated.

Remarks on this clone: The target of this receptor is not known. Per-base qualities were not stored, and no clone one base away is much larger.

The material was peripheral blood, obtained on day 0 of AZD1222 vaccination. The V and J segments used are TRBV21-1 and TRBJ1-2; TRBD1, the D gene given by the table, was not confirmed from the DNA. TRBV21-1 is flagged as a pseudogene. The TCR was taken from an adult in good health. Here the CDR3 is given as CASSKAPDSRNYGYTF. The DNA reads as follows: TGTGCCAGCAGCAAAGCACCCGACAGTCGGAACTATGGCTACACCTTC.